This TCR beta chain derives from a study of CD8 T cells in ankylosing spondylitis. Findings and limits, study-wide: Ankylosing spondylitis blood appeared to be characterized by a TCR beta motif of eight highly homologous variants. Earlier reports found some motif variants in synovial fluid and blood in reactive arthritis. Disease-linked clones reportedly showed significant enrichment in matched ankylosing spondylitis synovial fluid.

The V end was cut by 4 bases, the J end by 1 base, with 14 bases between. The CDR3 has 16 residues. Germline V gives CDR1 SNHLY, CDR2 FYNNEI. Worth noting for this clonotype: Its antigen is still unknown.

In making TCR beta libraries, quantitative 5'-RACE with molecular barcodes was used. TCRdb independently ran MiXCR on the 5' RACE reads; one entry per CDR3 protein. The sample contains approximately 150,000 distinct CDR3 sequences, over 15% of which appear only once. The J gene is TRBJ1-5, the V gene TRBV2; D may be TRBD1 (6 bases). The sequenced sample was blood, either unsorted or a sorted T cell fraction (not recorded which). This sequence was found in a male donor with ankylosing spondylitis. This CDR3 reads CASSVGGWKSNQPQHF. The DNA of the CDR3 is TGTGCCAGCAGTGTAGGGGGGTGGAAGAGCAATCAGCCCCAGCATTTT.